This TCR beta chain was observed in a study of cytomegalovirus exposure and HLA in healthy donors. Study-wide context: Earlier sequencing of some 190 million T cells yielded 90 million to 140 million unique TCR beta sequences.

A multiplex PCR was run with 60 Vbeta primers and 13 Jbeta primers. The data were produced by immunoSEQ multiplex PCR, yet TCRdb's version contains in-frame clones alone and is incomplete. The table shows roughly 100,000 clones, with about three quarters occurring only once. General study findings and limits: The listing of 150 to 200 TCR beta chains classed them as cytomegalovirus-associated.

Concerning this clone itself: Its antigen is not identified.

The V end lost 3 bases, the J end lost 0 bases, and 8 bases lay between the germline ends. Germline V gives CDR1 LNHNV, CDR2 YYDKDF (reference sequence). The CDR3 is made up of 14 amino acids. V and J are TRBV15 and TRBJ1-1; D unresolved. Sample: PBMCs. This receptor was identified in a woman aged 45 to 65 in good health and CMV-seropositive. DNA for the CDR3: TGTGCCACCAGCAGTTTTACAGTGAACACTGAAGCTTTCTTT. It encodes CATSSFTVNTEAFF. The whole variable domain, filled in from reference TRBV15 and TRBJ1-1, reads DAMVIQNPRYQVTQFGKPVTLSCSQTLNHNVMYWYQQKSSQAPKLLFHYYDKDFNNEADTPDNFQSRRPNTSFCFLDIRSPGLGDTAMYLCATSSFTVNTEAFFGQGTRLTVV.